The sequence of this TCR beta chain was determined in a study of PD-1 blockade in classical Hodgkin lymphoma. Points from the study as a whole: TCR diversity in CD4+, not CD8+, cells rose significantly by C4D1.

For this clone: Its antigen remains unidentified.

Germline V gene data show CDR1 as KGHSH and CDR2 as LQKENI. V dropped 1 base and J dropped 8 bases, with 8 bases sitting between them. CDR3 length: 12 residues. Autologous stem cell transplantation was followed by relapse in every patient, and brentuximab vedotin exposure varied. Sequencing was performed with immunoSEQ multiplex PCR; in TCRdb, only in-frame clones are kept and a portion is missing. The sample lists 9,900 or so clones, about 80% seen once, with about a third in the top ten. The sequencing used peripheral blood mononuclear cells (PBMCs), collected before the second cycle of nivolumab. The genes are TRBV18 and TRBJ1-2; D unclear. This TCR came from a human donor with classical Hodgkin lymphoma. The CDR3 DNA reads as TGTGCCAGCTCACCACGAGGGCAAGGCTACACCTTC. Encoded protein: CASSPRGQGYTF.